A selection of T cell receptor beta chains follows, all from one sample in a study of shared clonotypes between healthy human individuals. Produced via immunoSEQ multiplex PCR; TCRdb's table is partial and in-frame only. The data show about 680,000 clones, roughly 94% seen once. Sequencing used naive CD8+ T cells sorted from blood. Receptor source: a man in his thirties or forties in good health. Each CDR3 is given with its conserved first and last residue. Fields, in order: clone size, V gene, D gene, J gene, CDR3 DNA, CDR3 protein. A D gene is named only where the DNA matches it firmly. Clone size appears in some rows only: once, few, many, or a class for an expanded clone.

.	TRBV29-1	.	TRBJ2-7	TGCAGCGTGCAGGACCGCACCTACGAGCAGTACTTC	CSVQDRTYEQYF
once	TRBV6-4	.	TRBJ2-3	TGTGCCAGCAGTGACTCTGGGGGTACGCAGTATTTT	CASSDSGGTQYF
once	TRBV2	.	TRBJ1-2	TGTGCCAGCATGGGAGACAGTAATCATTCCGGGACCTTC	CASMGDSNHSGTF
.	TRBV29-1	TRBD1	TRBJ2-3	TGCAGCGTTGAAGAGGGTCGGGACAGGGGGGTTGGAGATACGCAGTATTTT	CSVEEGRDRGVGDTQYF
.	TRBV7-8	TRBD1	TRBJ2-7	TGTGCCAGCAGCTTCGGACAGGGTCCGTACGAGCAGTACTTC	CASSFGQGPYEQYF
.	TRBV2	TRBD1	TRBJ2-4	TGTGCCAGCCCGGGACAGGGAAGTGGAGACATTCAGTACTTC	CASPGQGSGDIQYF
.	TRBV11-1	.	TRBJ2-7	TGTGCCAGCCTAGGGTGGACAGCGGGGACCTACGAGCAGTACTTC	CASLGWTAGTYEQYF
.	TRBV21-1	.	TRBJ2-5	TGTGCCAGCAGCCTTAGAAAGCTAGCGGGAGTCGTCGAGACCCAGTACTTC	CASSLRKLAGVVETQYF
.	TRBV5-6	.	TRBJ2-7	TGTGCCAGCAGCTTAATTGAGCAGTCCGAGCAGTACTTC	CASSLIEQSEQYF
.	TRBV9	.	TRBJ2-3	TGTGCCAGCAGCGTAGTGTCAGATACGCAGTATTTT	CASSVVSDTQYF
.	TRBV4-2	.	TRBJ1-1	TGTGCCAGCAGCTTGGCAGGGCTGAACACTGAAGCTTTCTTT	CASSLAGLNTEAFF
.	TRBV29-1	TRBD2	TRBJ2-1	TGCAGCGTTGATTTTGGGAGGGCCGCATACAATGAGCAGTTCTTC	CSVDFGRAAYNEQFF
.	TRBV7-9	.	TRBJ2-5	TGTGCCAGCAGCGCGACAGGTCGGGAGACCCAGTACTTC	CASSATGRETQYF
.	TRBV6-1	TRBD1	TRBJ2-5	TGTGCCAGCAGTGAACAAGAGGGGGCAGGGTGGGAGACCCAGTACTTC	CASSEQEGAGWETQYF
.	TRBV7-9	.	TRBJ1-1	TGTGCCAGCAGCTTAGTTGATAGGAACACTGAAGCTTTCTTT	CASSLVDRNTEAFF
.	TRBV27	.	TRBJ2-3	TGTGCCAGCGGGATTAGCACAGATACGCAGTATTTT	CASGISTDTQYF
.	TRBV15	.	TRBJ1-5	TGTGCCACCAGCCTCCGGGGGGGACCGAATCAGCCCCAGCATTTT	CATSLRGGPNQPQHF
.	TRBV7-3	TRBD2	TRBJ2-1	TGTGCCAGCAGCCTCGGACTAGCGGGAGCGCATGAGCAGTTCTTC	CASSLGLAGAHEQFF
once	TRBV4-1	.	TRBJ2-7	TGCGCCAGCAGCCAAGATGGGCAGGCTCGCTACGAGCAGTACTTC	CASSQDGQARYEQYF
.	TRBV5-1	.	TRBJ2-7	TGCGCCAGCAGCCCCCGGGGGACCCACTACGAGCAGTACTTC	CASSPRGTHYEQYF
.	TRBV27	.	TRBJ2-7	TGTGCCAGCAGTCCACTTGACGAGGGTCGGTACGAGCAGTACTTC	CASSPLDEGRYEQYF
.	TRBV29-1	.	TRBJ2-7	TGCAGCGTGACCTCTAGAGGGACCGAGCAGTACTTC	CSVTSRGTEQYF
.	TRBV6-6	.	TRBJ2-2	TGTGCCAGCAGTGGGACATCCACCGGGGAGCTGTTTTTT	CASSGTSTGELFF
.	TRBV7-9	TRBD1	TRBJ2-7	TGTGCCAGCAGCTTAGGGGGGACAGCCTACGAGCAGTACTTC	CASSLGGTAYEQYF
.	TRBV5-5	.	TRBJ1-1	TGTGCCAGCAGCCTCTCATCCGGTTTGGCTGAAGCTTTCTTT	CASSLSSGLAEAFF
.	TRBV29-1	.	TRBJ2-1	TGCAGCGTTGAAGATGGTAGGGGTCACGAGCAGTTCTTC	CSVEDGRGHEQFF
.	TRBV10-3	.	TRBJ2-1	TGTGCCATCAGTGAGGGTAATGAGCAGTTCTTC	CAISEGNEQFF
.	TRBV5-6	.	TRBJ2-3	TGTGCCAGCAGCTCTACAGGGAGTAGGTCTATTCCGGATACGCAGTATTTT	CASSSTGSRSIPDTQYF
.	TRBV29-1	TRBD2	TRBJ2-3	TGCAGCGTAGAGGGACTAGCGGACACAGATACGCAGTATTTT	CSVEGLADTDTQYF
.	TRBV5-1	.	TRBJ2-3	TGCGCCAGCAGCTCCCTCCCGGGGGATACGCAGTATTTT	CASSSLPGDTQYF
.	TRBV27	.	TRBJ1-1	TGTGCCAGCGGCCAAAGGGGACAACTCACTGAAGCTTTCTTT	CASGQRGQLTEAFF
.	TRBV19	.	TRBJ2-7	TGTGCCAGTAGTACCTGGGCCAGCCCCTCCTACGAGCAGTACTTC	CASSTWASPSYEQYF
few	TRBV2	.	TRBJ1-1	TGTGCCAGCCCACAGACCTCAGGGGCTACGAACACTGAAGCTTTCTTT	CASPQTSGATNTEAFF
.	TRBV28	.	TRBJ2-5	TGTGCCAGCAGCCCCCGGGCGGGAAAGACCCAGTACTTC	CASSPRAGKTQYF
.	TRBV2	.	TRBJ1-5	TGTGCCAGCAGTCCCGGGAGGGAGAGCAATCAGCCCCAGCATTTT	CASSPGRESNQPQHF
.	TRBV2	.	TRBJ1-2	TGTGCCAGAGAGACAGGAGCTAACTATGGCTACACCTTC	CARETGANYGYTF
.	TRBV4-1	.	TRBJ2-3	TGCGCCAGCAGCCAAGGTTTCTCTAGCACAGATACGCAGTATTTT	CASSQGFSSTDTQYF
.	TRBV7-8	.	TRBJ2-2	TGTGCCAGCAGCCAACCAGGGACCGGGGAGCTGTTTTTT	CASSQPGTGELFF
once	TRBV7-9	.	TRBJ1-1	TGTGCCAGCAGCTTCGGCGAAACTGAAGCTTTCTTT	CASSFGETEAFF